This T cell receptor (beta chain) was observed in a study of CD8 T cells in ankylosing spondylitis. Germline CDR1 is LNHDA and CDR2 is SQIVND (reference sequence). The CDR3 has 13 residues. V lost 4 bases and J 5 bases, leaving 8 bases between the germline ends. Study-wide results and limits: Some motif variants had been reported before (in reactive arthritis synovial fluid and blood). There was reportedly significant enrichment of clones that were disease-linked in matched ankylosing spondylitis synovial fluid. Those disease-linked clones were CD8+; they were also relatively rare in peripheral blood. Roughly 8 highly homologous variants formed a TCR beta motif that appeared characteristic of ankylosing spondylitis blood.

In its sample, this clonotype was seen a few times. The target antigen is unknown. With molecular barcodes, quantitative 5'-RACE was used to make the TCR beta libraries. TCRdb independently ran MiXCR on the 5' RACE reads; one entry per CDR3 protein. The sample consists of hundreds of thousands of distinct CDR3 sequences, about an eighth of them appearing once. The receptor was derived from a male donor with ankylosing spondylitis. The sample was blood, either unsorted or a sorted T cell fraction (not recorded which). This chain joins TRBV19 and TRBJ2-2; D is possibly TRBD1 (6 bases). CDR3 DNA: TGTGCCAGTAGTAACACAGGGACCGGGGAGCTGTTTTTT. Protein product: CASSNTGTGELFF.